These T cell receptor beta chains were read from a single sample in a study of control samples from healthy donors and cancer patients. The protocol was immunoSEQ multiplex PCR, while the TCRdb copy is restricted to in-frame clones and leaves out a portion. The sample lists approximately 130,000 clones, approximately 88% occurring once. Sequencing was carried out using blood. The receptor set was obtained from a man over 45 in good health. Each CDR3 is given with its conserved first and last residue. Each record gives: V gene, clone size, J gene, D gene, CDR3 protein, CDR3 DNA. The D gene is left open where the match is weak. Rows may omit the clone size; those that give it use once, few, many or a size class.

TRBV19,-,TRBJ1-6,TRBD1,CASTLGQGVSPLHF,TGTGCCAGTACGTTGGGGCAGGGGGTATCACCCCTCCACTTT
TRBV6-4,once,TRBJ2-3,-,CASSDSAGNTDTQYF,TGTGCCAGCAGTGACTCTGCCGGAAACACAGATACGCAGTATTTT
TRBV9,-,TRBJ2-7,-,CASSLRDGSYEQYF,TGTGCCAGCAGCCTTCGGGACGGATCCTACGAGCAGTACTTC
TRBV7-2,-,TRBJ1-2,-,CASSFIRAQGYTF,TGTGCCAGCAGCTTCATCAGGGCGCAGGGCTACACCTTC
TRBV29-1,-,TRBJ2-7,-,CSVTSQGHEQYF,TGCAGCGTTACCTCACAGGGCCACGAGCAGTACTTC
TRBV9,-,TRBJ2-7,-,CASSVPRLRGSYEQYF,TGTGCCAGCAGCGTGCCCCGGCTCCGGGGGTCCTACGAGCAGTACTTC
TRBV11-2,-,TRBJ1-3,TRBD1,CASSPRQGARTFSGNTIYF,TGTGCCAGCAGCCCTAGACAGGGCGCAAGAACCTTCTCTGGAAACACCATATATTTT
TRBV5-5,once,TRBJ2-7,-,CASSFILGSSYEQYF,TGTGCCAGCAGCTTTATACTGGGGAGCTCCTACGAGCAGTACTTC
TRBV4-1,once,TRBJ1-1,-,CASSQDWGGNTEAFF,TGCGCCAGCAGCCAAGATTGGGGCGGGAACACTGAAGCTTTCTTT
TRBV2,-,TRBJ2-7,-,CASSENRVMDEQYF,TGTGCCAGCAGTGAAAACAGGGTCATGGACGAGCAGTACTTC
TRBV27,-,TRBJ2-1,TRBD1,CASSLGQGGYNEQFF,TGTGCCAGCAGTTTGGGACAGGGGGGCTACAATGAGCAGTTCTTC
TRBV5-1,-,TRBJ1-4,-,CASSPDWGGGEKLFF,TGCGCCAGCAGCCCGGATTGGGGGGGCGGTGAAAAACTGTTTTTT